The 13 T cell receptor beta chains reported below all come from one sample, sequenced in a study of tumour-infiltrating T cells in Burkitt lymphoma. The data were produced by immunoSEQ multiplex PCR, yet TCRdb's version contains in-frame clones alone and is incomplete. The sample lists over a thousand clones, over 8.5% occurring once. Sample: tumor tissue. The receptors were sampled from a human donor with Burkitt lymphoma.

Only a few counts were recorded for this clone. The chain recombines TRBV6-1 with TRBJ1-2; 8 bases are a match to TRBD1. The germline gives CDR1 MNHNS, CDR2 SASEGT. After removal of 3 bases from V and 6 bases from J, the junction contained 0 bases not matched to a gene. CDR3 size: 12 residues. The CDR3 here is CASSETGDGYTF. The CDR3 DNA reads as TGTGCCAGCAGTGAGACAGGGGATGGCTACACCTTC.

Only a few counts were recorded for this clone. V and J are TRBV5-5 and TRBJ1-5; D perhaps matches TRBD1 (5 bases). The CDR3 has 15 amino acids. Trimming pared 8 bases from V and 0 bases from J, leaving 15 bases between. CDR1 and CDR2 (germline): SGHKS, YYEKEE (reference sequence). The CDR3 coding sequence is TGTGCCAGTGGGGGGTCGATGGGTAGCAATCAGCCCCAGCATTTT. It is translated as CASGGSMGSNQPQHF.

This clone was recorded a few times. Other DNA sequences in this sample translate to the same CDR3. The genes are TRBV11-2 and TRBJ2-6; D uncertain. CDR3 size: 15 residues. V was cut by 3 bases and J by 4 bases, with 10 bases left in between. Germline CDR1 is SGHAT and CDR2 is FQNNGV. CDR3 coding DNA: TGTGCCAGCAGCTTTACGGTTTCGGGGGCCAACGTCCTGACTTTC. This translates into CASSFTVSGANVLTF.

By share of the sample, this clone is large. The chain joins TRBV11-2 to TRBJ2-5; D may be TRBD1 (6 bases). The V gene's germline CDR1 is SGHAT and CDR2 FQNNGV. V lost 2 bases and J lost 2, with 15 bases in between. CDR3 length: 16 residues. The CDR3 DNA sequence: TGTGCCAGCAGCTTACTGCTGATCGGGACACAAGAGACCCAGTACTTC. Protein sequence: CASSLLLIGTQETQYF.

This clone was observed a handful of times. This chain connects TRBV7-3 to TRBJ1-1; D perhaps matches TRBD1 (5 bases). The CDR3 length is 12 residues. CDR1 and CDR2 from the germline V gene are SGHTA and FQGTGA. Trimming removed 6 bases from V and 4 bases from J, with 9 bases in between. The CDR3, as DNA: TGTGCCAGCAGTGGGGCCCTCACTGAAGCTTTCTTT. Translating gives CASSGALTEAFF. The variable domain in full, completed from reference TRBV7-3 and TRBJ1-1, reads GAGVSQTPSNKVTEKGKYVELRCDPISGHTALYWYRQSLGQGPEFLIYFQGTGAADDSGLPNDRFFAVRPEGSVSTLKIQRTERGDSAVYLCASSGALTEAFFGQGTRLTVV.

Concerning this clone: This same CDR3 is encoded by further DNA sequences in the sample. The chain recombines TRBV4-2 with TRBJ1-1, with TRBD1 matching 7 bases. The CDR3 extends over 15 amino acids. With V trimmed by 4 bases and J by 0 bases, 5 bases remained unmatched. Germline CDR1 is LGHNA and CDR2 is YNFKEQ. The CDR3 DNA sequence: TGTGCCAGCAGCCCCCGGACAGGAATGAACACTGAAGCTTTCTTT. This gives the protein CASSPRTGMNTEAFF.

This clone was observed a few times. J is TRBJ2-7 and V is TRBV19, with 9 bases lining up with TRBD1. CDR1 is LNHDA, CDR2 SQIVND, per germline (reference sequence). The V segment lost 5 bases and the J segment 6 bases; nucleotides outside the gene matches: 8. The CDR3 loop spans 14 amino acids. The CDR3, as DNA: TGTGCCAGTAGTCAGGGACAGGGCGGTTCCGAGCAGTACTTC. It codes for CASSQGQGGSEQYF. Supplemented by reference TRBV19 and TRBJ2-7, the full variable domain reads DGGITQSPKYLFRKEGQNVTLSCEQNLNHDAMYWYRQDPGQGLRLIYYSQIVNDFQKGDIAEGYSVSREKKESFPLTVTSAQKNPTAFYLCASSQGQGGSEQYFGPGTRLTVT.

By sample share, this clone is large. This CDR3 reads CASSYSTVGNTEAFF. As DNA, the CDR3 is TGTGCCAGCAGTTACTCCACCGTGGGGAACACTGAAGCTTTCTTT. This rearrangement joins TRBV6-5 to TRBJ1-1; no clear D gene. This CDR3 contains 15 residues. Trimming shortened V by 0 bases and J by 1 base, and 9 bases separated the two germline ends. CDR1 is MNHEY, CDR2 SVGAGI, per germline.

This clone was counted between two and nine times. The CDR3 sequence: CSVERLASDTQYF. CDR3 sequence (DNA): TGCAGCGTTGAGCGATTAGCTTCAGATACGCAGTATTTT. The V gene is TRBV29-1, the J gene TRBJ2-3; D is uncertain. Between the trimmed V and J ends, which lost 3 bases and 4 bases, there was a span of 11 bases. Germline CDR1 is SQVTM and CDR2 is ANQGSEA. The CDR3 totals 13 residues.

This clone came up a few times. V is TRBV10-1 and J is TRBJ2-2, with D hard to call. Germline V gene sequence: CDR1 WNHNN, CDR2 SYGVQD (reference sequence). With 3 bases removed from V and 7 bases from J, the gap between germline ends came to 9 bases. The CDR3 has 13 amino acids. CDR3 sequence reads: CASSEDGLGELFF. DNA for the CDR3: TGCGCCAGCAGTGAAGACGGGCTCGGGGAGCTGTTTTTT.

This clone came up a few times. The same CDR3 is also encoded by other DNA sequences in this sample. The genes are TRBV4-1 and TRBJ2-7; D is perhaps TRBD1 (5 bases). The CDR3 is made up of 12 amino acids. Germline CDR1 and CDR2: MGHRA and YSYEKL. Trimming stripped 6 bases from V and 1 base from J, with 7 bases between. The CDR3 region is CASSPGSYEQYF. Here the CDR3 DNA reads TGCGCCAGCAGTCCAGGGTCCTACGAGCAGTACTTC.

A few counts support this clone. The chain couples TRBV7-8 to TRBJ2-1; 9 positions agree with TRBD2. The germline V gene encodes CDR1 SGHVS and CDR2 FQNEAQ. This CDR3 contains 15 residues. V lost 7 bases, J lost 0 bases, and 4 bases stayed unmatched. The CDR3 DNA reads as TGTGCCAGCACCCGTAGCGGGAGCTCCTACAATGAGCAGTTCTTC. Encoded protein: CASTRSGSSYNEQFF.

The chain links TRBV5-1 to TRBJ2-5; no clear D gene. The ends were cut back, 0 bases at V and 0 bases at J, with 9 bases in the middle. CDR3 length equals 15 residues. Looked up from germline, CDR1 is SGHRS and CDR2 is YFSETQ. The CDR3 DNA reads TGCGCCAGCAGCTTGGGGCCTGGGGACCAAGAGACCCAGTACTTC. This codes for CASSLGPGDQETQYF.